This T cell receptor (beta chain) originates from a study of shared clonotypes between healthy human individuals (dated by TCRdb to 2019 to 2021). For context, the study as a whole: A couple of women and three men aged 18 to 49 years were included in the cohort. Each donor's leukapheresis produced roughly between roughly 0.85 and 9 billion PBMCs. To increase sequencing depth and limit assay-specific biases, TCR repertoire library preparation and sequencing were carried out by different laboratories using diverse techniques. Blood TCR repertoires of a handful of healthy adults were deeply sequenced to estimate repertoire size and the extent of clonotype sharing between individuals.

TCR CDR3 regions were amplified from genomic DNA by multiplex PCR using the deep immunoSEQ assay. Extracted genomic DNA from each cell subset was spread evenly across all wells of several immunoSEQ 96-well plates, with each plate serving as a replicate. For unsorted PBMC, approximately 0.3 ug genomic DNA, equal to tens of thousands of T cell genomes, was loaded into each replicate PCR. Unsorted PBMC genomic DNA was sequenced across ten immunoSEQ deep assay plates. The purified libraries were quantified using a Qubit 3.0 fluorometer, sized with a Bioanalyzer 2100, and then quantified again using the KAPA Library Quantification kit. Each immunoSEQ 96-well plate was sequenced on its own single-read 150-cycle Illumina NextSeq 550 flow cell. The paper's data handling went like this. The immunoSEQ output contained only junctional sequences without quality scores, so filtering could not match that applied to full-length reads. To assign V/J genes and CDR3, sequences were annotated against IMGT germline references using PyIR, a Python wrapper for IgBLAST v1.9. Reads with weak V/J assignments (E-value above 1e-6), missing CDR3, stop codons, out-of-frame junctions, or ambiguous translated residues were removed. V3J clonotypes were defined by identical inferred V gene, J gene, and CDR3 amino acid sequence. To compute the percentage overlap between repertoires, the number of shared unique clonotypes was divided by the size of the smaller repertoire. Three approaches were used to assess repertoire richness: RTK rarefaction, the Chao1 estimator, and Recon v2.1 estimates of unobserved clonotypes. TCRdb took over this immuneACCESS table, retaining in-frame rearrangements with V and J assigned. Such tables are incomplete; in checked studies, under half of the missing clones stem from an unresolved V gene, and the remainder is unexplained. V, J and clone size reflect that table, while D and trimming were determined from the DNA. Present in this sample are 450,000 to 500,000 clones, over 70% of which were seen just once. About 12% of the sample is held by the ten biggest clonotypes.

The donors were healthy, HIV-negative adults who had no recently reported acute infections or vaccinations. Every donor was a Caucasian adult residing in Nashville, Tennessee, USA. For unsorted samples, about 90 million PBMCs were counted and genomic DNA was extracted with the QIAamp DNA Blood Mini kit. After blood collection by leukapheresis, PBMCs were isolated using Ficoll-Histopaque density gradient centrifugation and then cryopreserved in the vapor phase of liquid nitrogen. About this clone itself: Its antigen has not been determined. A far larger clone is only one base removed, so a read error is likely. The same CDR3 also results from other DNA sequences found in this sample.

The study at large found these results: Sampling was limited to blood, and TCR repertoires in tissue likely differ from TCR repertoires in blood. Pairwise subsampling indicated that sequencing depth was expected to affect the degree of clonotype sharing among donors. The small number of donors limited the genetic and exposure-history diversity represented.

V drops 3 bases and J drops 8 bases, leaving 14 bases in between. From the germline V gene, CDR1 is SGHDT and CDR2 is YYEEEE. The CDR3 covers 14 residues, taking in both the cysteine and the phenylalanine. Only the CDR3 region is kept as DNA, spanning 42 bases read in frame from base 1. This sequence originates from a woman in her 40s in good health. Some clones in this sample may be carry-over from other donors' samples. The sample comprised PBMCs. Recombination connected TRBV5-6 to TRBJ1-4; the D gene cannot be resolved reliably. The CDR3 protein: CASSSQHRREKLFF. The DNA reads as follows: TGTGCCAGCAGCTCCCAACATAGGAGAGAAAAACTGTTTTTT.